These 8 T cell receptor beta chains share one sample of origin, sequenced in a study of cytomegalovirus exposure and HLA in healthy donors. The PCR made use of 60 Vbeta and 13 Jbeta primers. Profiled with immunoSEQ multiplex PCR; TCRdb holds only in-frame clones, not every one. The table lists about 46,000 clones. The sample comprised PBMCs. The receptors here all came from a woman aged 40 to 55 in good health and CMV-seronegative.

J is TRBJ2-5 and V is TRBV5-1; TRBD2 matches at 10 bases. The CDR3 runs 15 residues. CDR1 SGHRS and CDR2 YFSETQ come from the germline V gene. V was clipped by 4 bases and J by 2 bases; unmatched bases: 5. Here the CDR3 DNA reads TGCGCCAGCAGCCCAAGGACTAGCGGTCAAGAGACCCAGTACTTC. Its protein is CASSPRTSGQETQYF.

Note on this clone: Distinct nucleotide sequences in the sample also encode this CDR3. This CDR3 reads CASSVRGGLNTGELFF. The CDR3 nucleotides are TGTGCCAGCAGCGTAAGGGGGGGCTTGAACACCGGGGAGCTGTTTTTT. This sequence joins TRBV9 and TRBJ2-2, with D perhaps TRBD2 (7 bases). V lost 1 base to trimming and J lost 1 base, with 11 bases between them. Germline loops: CDR1 SGDLS, CDR2 YYNGEE. This CDR3 region has 16 residues. Full variable domain (outside the CDR3, taken from reference TRBV9 and TRBJ2-2): DSGVTQTPKHLITATGQRVTLRCSPRSGDLSVYWYQQSLDQGLQFLIQYYNGEERAKGNILERFSAQQFPDLHSELNLSSLELGDSALYFCASSVRGGLNTGELFFGEGSRLTVL.

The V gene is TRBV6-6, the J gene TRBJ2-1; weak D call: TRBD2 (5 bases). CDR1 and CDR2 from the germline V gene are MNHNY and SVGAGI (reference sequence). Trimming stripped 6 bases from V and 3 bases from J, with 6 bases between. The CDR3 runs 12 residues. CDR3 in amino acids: CASRGSYNEQFF. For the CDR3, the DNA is TGTGCCAGCAGGGGGAGCTACAATGAGCAGTTCTTC.

CDR3 nucleotide sequence: TGTGCCAGCAGCCCCTTGGGACAGGGCACGTACGAGCAGTACTTC. Translation: CASSPLGQGTYEQYF. The V call is TRBV7-9, the J call TRBJ2-7; TRBD1 aligns across 9 bases. With 5 bases clipped from V and 4 bases from J, the junction kept 9 bases outside the gene matches. The CDR3 covers 15 residues. Germline lookup yields CDR1 SEHNR and CDR2 FQNEAQ (reference sequence). Filled out from reference TRBV7-9 and TRBJ2-7, the complete variable domain reads DTGVSQNPRHKITKRGQNVTFRCDPISEHNRLYWYRQTLGQGPEFLTYFQNEAQLEKSRLLSDRFSAERPKGSFSTLEIQRTEQGDSAMYLCASSPLGQGTYEQYFGPGTRLTVT.

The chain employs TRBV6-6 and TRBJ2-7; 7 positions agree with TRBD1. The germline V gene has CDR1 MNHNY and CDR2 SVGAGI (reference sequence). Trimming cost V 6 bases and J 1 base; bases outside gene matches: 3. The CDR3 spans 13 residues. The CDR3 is CASRWGQSYEQYF. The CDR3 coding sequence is TGTGCCAGCAGGTGGGGACAGTCCTACGAGCAGTACTTC.

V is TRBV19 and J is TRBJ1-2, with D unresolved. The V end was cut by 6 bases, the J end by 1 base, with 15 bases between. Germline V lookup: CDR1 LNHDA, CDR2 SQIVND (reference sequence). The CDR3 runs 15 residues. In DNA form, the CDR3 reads TGTGCCAGTAGAATCACCGGCAGGCTTAACTATGGCTACACCTTC. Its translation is CASRITGRLNYGYTF.

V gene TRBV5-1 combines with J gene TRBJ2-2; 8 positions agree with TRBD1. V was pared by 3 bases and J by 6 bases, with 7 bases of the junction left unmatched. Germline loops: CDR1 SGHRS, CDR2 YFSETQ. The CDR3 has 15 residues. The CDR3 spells CASSSGTGFAGELFF. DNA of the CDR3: TGCGCCAGCAGCTCCGGGACAGGCTTTGCCGGGGAGCTGTTTTTT.

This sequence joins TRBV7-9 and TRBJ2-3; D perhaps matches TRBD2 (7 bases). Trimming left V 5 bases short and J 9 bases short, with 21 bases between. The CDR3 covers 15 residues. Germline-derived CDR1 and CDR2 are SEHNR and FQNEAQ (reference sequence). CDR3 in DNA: TGTGCCAGCAGCCGCCCGACTAGCCAGAGGGGGACGCAGTATTTT. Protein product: CASSRPTSQRGTQYF.